The sequence of this T cell receptor (beta chain) was determined in a study of blood T cell repertoires in COVID-19. Study in general: Whether acute or convalescent, the COVID-19 samples came from the United States, Italy and Spain.

Under the authors' procedure: Reference gene primers were amplified, and this amplification served to estimate nucleated cell counts. Profiled with immunoSEQ multiplex PCR; TCRdb holds only in-frame clones, not every one. The V and J calls and clone size come from that table; D and trimming were worked out from the DNA. The data show 200,000 to 250,000 clones, 88% seen once. Germline loops: CDR1 KGHSH, CDR2 LQKENI. CDR3 length: 16 residues. Trimming left V 4 bases short and J 0 bases short, with 16 bases between. The receptor was derived from a woman in her sixties with acute or convalescent COVID-19. The chain carries TRBV18 and TRBJ2-7; the D gene is possibly TRBD1 (6 bases). Sequenced material: peripheral blood. CDR3 sequence: CASSLSTGTLSYEQYF. The CDR3 nucleotides are TGTGCCAGCTCACTATCCACAGGGACCCTCTCCTACGAGCAGTACTTC.